Listed below are T cell receptor beta chains from one sample, sequenced in a study of post-analysis software for immune sequencing data. TCRdb reanalysed the PCR reads using MiXCR and keeps one entry per CDR3 protein. The repertoire consists of about 200,000 distinct CDR3 sequences, with 25% to 30% occurring once and the leading ten covering roughly 3.4%. The source material was blood. The receptor set was obtained from a girl aged 2-17 years with multiple sclerosis. Both conserved end residues are part of each CDR3. Each record gives: J gene, V gene, clone size, D gene, CDR3 protein, CDR3 DNA. The D gene is left open where the match is weak. Rows may omit the clone size; those that give it use once, few, many or a size class.

TRBJ2-1 | TRBV12-3/TRBV12-4 | many | TRBD2 | CASSPGLAGGYNEQFF | TGTGCCAGCAGCCCCGGACTAGCGGGGGGATACAATGAGCAGTTCTTC
TRBJ1-1 | TRBV7-2 | . | TRBD1 | CASSLRTGMSTEAFF | TGTGCCAGCAGCTTGCGGACAGGAATGAGCACTGAAGCTTTCTTT
TRBJ2-1 | TRBV29-1 | . | . | CSAARREGAEQFF | TGCAGCGCGGCGAGGAGGGAAGGGGCTGAGCAGTTCTTC
TRBJ2-7 | TRBV3-1 | few | . | CASSPSVASSYEQYF | TGTGCCAGCAGCCCCAGCGTCGCTAGCAGTTACGAGCAGTACTTC
TRBJ1-1 | TRBV29-1 | . | . | CSAAQGRGSIF | TGCAGCGCCGCTCAGGGCCGGGGCTCTATCTTT
TRBJ2-7 | TRBV20-1 | many | TRBD2 | CSARREPYEQYF | TGCAGTGCTAGGCGGGAGCCGTACGAGCAGTACTTC
TRBJ2-3 | TRBV10-3 | many | . | CATRHIGSGTDTQYF | TGTGCCACACGCCACATCGGGAGCGGCACAGATACGCAGTATTTT
TRBJ2-3 | TRBV4-1 | many | TRBD1 | CASSFLDRDADTQYF | TGCGCCAGCAGCTTTTTGGACAGGGATGCAGATACGCAGTATTTT
TRBJ2-7 | TRBV9 | . | . | CASSVRRGQGYEQYF | TGTGCCAGCAGCGTCAGACGGGGGCAAGGCTACGAGCAGTACTTC
TRBJ1-4 | TRBV30 | . | TRBD1 | CAWSVPGTGEKLFF | TGTGCCTGGAGTGTGCCCGGGACAGGGGAAAAACTGTTTTTT
TRBJ1-1 | TRBV25-1 | few | . | CASSGSYTEAFF | TGTGCCAGCAGTGGATCCTACACTGAAGCTTTCTTT
TRBJ2-7 | TRBV29-1 | many | TRBD1 | CSVGGQVYEQYF | TGCAGCGTTGGGGGACAGGTCTACGAGCAGTACTTC
TRBJ2-7 | TRBV4-2 | . | TRBD2 | CASSQDVAGGYEQYF | TGTGCCAGCAGCCAAGATGTGGCGGGAGGATACGAGCAGTACTTC
TRBJ2-5 | TRBV7-9 | . | . | CASSYPPGETQYF | TGTGCCAGCAGCTACCCGCCCGGGGAGACCCAGTACTTC
TRBJ2-3 | TRBV10-3 | many | . | CAISLERRSSTDTQYF | TGTGCCATCAGTCTAGAGCGCCGATCTAGCACAGATACGCAGTATTTT
TRBJ2-7 | TRBV28 | . | TRBD1 | CASRQNRGKDEQYF | TGTGCCAGCAGACAAAACAGGGGTAAAGACGAGCAGTACTTC
TRBJ1-6 | TRBV6-5 | . | . | CASSFETGDSPLHF | TGTGCCAGCAGTTTCGAAACGGGGGATTCACCCCTCCACTTT
TRBJ1-2 | TRBV9 | many | . | CASSVGRVHYGYTF | TGTGCCAGCAGCGTTGGCAGGGTGCACTATGGCTACACCTTC
TRBJ1-2 | TRBV5-6 | few | TRBD1 | CASSRHRGLGYTF | TGTGCCAGCAGCCGACACAGGGGGCTTGGCTACACCTTC
TRBJ2-2 | TRBV9 | . | . | CASSALTGTGELFF | TGTGCCAGCAGCGCCCTGACTGGCACCGGGGAGCTGTTTTTT
TRBJ2-6 | TRBV28 | many | . | CASSLTGGGANVLTF | TGTGCCAGCAGTCTCACAGGCGGTGGGGCCAACGTCCTGACTTTC
TRBJ1-1 | TRBV3-1 | . | . | CASSQDLSGAEAFF | TGTGCCAGCAGCCAAGATCTTAGTGGAGCTGAAGCTTTCTTT
TRBJ1-2 | TRBV7-2 | few | . | CASSLIGRGELYGYTF | TGTGCCAGCAGCCTGATCGGCAGGGGCGAACTCTATGGCTACACCTTC
TRBJ1-6 | TRBV7-8 | few | . | CASSQRGSSSYNSPLHF | TGTGCCAGCAGCCAACGGGGGTCCAGCTCCTATAATTCACCCCTCCACTTT
TRBJ2-3 | TRBV25-1 | few | . | CASSEPRSADTQYF | TGTGCCAGCAGTGAACCTAGATCTGCAGATACGCAGTATTTT
TRBJ1-2 | TRBV18 | many | . | CASSRENYGYTF | TGTGCCAGCTCGAGGGAGAACTATGGCTACACCTTC
TRBJ2-7 | TRBV9 | . | TRBD2 | CASSVRAGEAYEQYF | TGTGCCAGCAGCGTCCGAGCGGGGGAAGCCTACGAGCAGTACTTC
TRBJ1-1 | TRBV4-2 | few | TRBD1 | CASSQDVNRGSSTEAFF | TGTGCCAGCAGCCAAGATGTGAACAGGGGGTCTTCGACTGAAGCTTTCTTT